The TCR beta chain under discussion was sequenced for a study of blood T cell repertoires in COVID-19. Study at large: Collection of acute and convalescent COVID-19 samples took place in the United States, Italy and Spain. The analysed material was cDNA or gDNA that came from T cells, B-cell-depleted T cells, or PBMCs.

The CDR3 is made up of 16 amino acids. Germline loops: CDR1 LGHNA, CDR2 YSLEER. V was trimmed by 0 bases and J by 5 bases, leaving 16 bases between them. Repertoires were generated with immunoSEQ multiplex PCR, while TCRdb's copy carries only in-frame clones and drops some. This sample has around 300,000 clones, with approximately 87% found just once. The chain combines TRBV4-3 with TRBJ1-2; TRBD1 is a possible D gene (6 bases). The specimen was peripheral blood. The TCR sequence derives from a woman aged 45-60 years with active or convalescent COVID-19. The CDR3, as DNA: TGCGCCAGCAGCCAAGATCGAAGCCTAGGGGGTTATGGCTACACCTTC. Protein: CASSQDRSLGGYGYTF.